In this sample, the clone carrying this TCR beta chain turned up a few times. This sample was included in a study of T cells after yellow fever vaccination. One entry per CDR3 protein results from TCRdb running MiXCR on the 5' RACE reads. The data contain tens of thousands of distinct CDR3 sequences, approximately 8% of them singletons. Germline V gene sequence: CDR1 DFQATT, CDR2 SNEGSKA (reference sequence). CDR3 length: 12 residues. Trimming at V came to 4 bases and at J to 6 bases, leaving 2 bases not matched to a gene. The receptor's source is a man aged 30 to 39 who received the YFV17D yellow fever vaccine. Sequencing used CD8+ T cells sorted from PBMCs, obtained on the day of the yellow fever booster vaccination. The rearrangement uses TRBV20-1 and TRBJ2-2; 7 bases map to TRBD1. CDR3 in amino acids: CSANRGAGELFF. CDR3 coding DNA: TGCAGTGCTAACAGGGGAGCCGGGGAGCTGTTTTTT.